This entry is about one TCR beta chain. The data derive from a study of blood T cell repertoires in COVID-19. Overall study: Spain, Italy and the United States supplied samples that represented acute and convalescent COVID-19. Sample material is recorded as cDNA or gDNA derived from T cells, B-cell-depleted T cells, or PBMCs.

In the authors' workflow: Nucleated cell counts were estimated from reference gene primer amplification. Clones were read by immunoSEQ multiplex PCR, and TCRdb kept only the in-frame ones, dropping some. The V and J calls and the clone size are those of that table, but D and trimming were determined from the DNA. The profile shows approximately 140,000 clones, about 85% of them singletons. The CDR3 loop spans 15 amino acids. Germline-derived CDR1 and CDR2 are SGHTS and YDEGEE. The V gene end was trimmed by 4 bases and the J gene end by 1 base; junction bases not matched to a gene: 7. Sequenced material: peripheral blood. The clonotype originates from a woman aged 55-69 years with active or convalescent COVID-19. The rearrangement uses TRBV5-8 and TRBJ2-5; 7 bases match TRBD1. The DNA for the CDR3 is TGTGCCAGCAGCCCAGACAGGGCCCTCCAAGAGACCCAGTACTTC. Encoded protein: CASSPDRALQETQYF.